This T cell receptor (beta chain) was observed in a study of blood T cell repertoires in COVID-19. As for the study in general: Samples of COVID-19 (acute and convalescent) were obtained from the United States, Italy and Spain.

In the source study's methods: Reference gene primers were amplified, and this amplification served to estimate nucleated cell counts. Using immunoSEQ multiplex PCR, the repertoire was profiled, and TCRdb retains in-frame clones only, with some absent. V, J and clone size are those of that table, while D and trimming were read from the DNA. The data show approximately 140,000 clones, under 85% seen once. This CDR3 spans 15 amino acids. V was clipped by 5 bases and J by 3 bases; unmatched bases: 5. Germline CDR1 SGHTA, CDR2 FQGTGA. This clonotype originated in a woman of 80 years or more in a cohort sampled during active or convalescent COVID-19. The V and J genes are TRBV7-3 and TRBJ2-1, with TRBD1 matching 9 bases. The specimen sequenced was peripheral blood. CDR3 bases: TGTGCCAGCAGCGCCAACAGGGGGCTCTACAATGAGCAGTTCTTC. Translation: CASSANRGLYNEQFF. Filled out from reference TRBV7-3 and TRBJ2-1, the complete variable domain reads GAGVSQTPSNKVTEKGKYVELRCDPISGHTALYWYRQSLGQGPEFLIYFQGTGAADDSGLPNDRFFAVRPEGSVSTLKIQRTERGDSAVYLCASSANRGLYNEQFFGPGTRLTVL.